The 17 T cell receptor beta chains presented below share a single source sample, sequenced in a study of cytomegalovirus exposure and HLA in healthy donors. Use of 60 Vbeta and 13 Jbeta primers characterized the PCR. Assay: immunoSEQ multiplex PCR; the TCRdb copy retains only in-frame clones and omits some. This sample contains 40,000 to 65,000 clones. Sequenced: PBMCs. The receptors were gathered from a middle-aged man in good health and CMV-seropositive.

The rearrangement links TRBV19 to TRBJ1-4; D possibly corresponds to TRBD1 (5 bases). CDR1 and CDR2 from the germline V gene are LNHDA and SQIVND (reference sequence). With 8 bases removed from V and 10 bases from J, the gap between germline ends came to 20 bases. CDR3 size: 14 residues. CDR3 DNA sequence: TGTGCCAGTGGACAAGGGGAGGTGTGGGGAAAACTGTTTTTT. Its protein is CASGQGEVWGKLFF.

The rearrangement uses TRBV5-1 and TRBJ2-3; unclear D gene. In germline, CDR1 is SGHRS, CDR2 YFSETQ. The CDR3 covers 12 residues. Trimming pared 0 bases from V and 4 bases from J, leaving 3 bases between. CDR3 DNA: TGCGCCAGCAGCTTGGCCTCAGATACGCAGTATTTT. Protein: CASSLASDTQYF.

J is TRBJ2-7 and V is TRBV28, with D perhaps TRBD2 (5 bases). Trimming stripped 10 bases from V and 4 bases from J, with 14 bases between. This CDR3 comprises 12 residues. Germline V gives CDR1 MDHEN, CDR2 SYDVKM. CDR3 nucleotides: TGTGCCACTCAACGCGGGTCTTACGAGCAGTACTTC. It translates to CATQRGSYEQYF.

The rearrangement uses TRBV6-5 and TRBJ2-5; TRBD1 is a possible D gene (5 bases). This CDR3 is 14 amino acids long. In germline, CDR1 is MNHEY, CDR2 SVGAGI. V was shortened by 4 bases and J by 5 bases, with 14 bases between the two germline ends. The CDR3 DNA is TGTGCCAGCAGTTTACACGGACCAGGGGAGACCCAGTACTTC. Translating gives CASSLHGPGETQYF.

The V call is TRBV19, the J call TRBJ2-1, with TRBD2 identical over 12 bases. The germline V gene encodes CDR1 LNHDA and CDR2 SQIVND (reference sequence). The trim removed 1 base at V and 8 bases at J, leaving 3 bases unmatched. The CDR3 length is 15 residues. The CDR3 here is CASSIVLAGGDEQFF. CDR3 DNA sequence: TGTGCCAGTAGTATAGTTCTAGCGGGAGGGGATGAGCAGTTCTTC.

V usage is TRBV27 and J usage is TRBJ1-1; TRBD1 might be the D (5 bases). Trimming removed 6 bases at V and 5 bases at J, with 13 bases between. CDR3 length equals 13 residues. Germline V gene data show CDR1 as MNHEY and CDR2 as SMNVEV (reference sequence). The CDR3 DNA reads TGTGCCAGCAGACGGCAGGGAGGTACTGAAGCTTTCTTT. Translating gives CASRRQGGTEAFF.

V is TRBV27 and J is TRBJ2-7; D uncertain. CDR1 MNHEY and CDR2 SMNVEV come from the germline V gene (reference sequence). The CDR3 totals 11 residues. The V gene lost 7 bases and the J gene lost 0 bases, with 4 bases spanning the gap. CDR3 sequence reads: CASTNSYEQYF. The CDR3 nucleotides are TGTGCCAGCACCAACTCCTACGAGCAGTACTTC.

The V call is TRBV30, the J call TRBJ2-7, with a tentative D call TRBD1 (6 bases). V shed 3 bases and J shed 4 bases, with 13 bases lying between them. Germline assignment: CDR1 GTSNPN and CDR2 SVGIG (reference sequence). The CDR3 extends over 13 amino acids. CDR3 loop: CAWRPGAPYEQYF. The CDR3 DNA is TGTGCCTGGAGACCAGGGGCCCCGTACGAGCAGTACTTC.

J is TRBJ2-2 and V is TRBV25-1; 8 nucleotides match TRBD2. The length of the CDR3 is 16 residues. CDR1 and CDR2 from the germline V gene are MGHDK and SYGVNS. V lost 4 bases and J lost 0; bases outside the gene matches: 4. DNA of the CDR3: TGTGCCAGCAGTGTACGGGGGGGTGCGAACACCGGGGAGCTGTTTTTT. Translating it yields CASSVRGGANTGELFF.

The CDR3 here is CASSETGNTEAFF. The DNA for the CDR3 is TGTGCCAGCAGTGAAACAGGGAACACTGAAGCTTTCTTT. V usage is TRBV6-1 and J usage is TRBJ1-1, with a tentative D call TRBD1 (5 bases). Germline V gene sequence: CDR1 MNHNS, CDR2 SASEGT. The CDR3 runs to 13 residues. Trimming left V 2 bases short and J 1 base short, with 5 bases between.

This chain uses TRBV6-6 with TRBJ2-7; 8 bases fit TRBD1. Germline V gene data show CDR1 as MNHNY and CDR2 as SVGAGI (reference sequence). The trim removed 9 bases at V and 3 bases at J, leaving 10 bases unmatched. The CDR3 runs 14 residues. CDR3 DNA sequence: TGTGCCAGTCAAGGTGCGACAGGGGACTACGAGCAGTACTTC. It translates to CASQGATGDYEQYF.

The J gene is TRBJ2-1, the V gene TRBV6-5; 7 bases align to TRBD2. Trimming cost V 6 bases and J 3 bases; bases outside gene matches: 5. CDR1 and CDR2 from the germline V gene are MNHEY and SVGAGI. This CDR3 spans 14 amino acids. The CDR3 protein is CASRASGIYNEQFF. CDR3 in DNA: TGTGCCAGCAGGGCGAGCGGGATCTACAATGAGCAGTTCTTC.

CDR3 amino acids: CASSLEAGTDTQYF. The CDR3 nucleotides are TGTGCCAGCAGCCTAGAGGCGGGCACAGATACGCAGTATTTT. The chain couples TRBV7-9 to TRBJ2-3; D uncertain. The CDR3 sequence is 14 residues long. Germline lookup yields CDR1 SEHNR and CDR2 FQNEAQ (reference sequence). Trimming removed 5 bases from V and 1 base from J, with 10 bases in between.

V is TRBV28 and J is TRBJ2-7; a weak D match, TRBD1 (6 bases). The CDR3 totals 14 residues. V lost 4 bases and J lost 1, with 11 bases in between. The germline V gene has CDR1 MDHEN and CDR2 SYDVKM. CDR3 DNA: TGTGCCAGCAGTTACCAACAGGGATCCTACGAGCAGTACTTC. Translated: CASSYQQGSYEQYF.

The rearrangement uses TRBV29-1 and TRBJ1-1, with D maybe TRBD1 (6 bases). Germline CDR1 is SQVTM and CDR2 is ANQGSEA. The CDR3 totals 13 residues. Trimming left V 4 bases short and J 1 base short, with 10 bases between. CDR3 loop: CSVVGTWNTEAFF. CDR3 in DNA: TGCAGCGTTGTCGGGACATGGAACACTGAAGCTTTCTTT.

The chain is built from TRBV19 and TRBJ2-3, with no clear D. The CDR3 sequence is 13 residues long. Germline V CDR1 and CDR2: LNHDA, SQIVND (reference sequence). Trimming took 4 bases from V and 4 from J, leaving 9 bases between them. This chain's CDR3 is CASSTFSADTQYF. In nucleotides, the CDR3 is TGTGCCAGTAGTACCTTTTCCGCAGATACGCAGTATTTT.

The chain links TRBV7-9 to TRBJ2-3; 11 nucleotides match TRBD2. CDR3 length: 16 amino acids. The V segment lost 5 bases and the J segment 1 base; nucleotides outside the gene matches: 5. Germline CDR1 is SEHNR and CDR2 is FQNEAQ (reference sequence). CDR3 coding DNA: TGTGCCAGCAGCAATAGCGGGGGGGCTGGCACAGATACGCAGTATTTT. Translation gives CASSNSGGAGTDTQYF.